This T cell receptor beta chain came from a study of T cell repertoires in cytomegalovirus infection. Across the study: Use of recently identified HLA-C-restricted and well-studied HLA-B-restricted CMV epitopes was part of the study. Evidence of both CMV infection and a matching HLA type came from public TCR beta signatures.

Note on this clonotype: Antigen specificity is unknown.

From the reads, TCRdb called clonotypes with MiXCR, one entry per CDR3 protein. The sample has about 830,000 distinct CDR3 sequences; approximately 32% are singletons. The sample in question was cultured CD8+ T cells from PBMCs, obtained from culture after CMV antigen stimulation. The receptor was isolated from a human donor in good health (CMV status not recorded). Some clones in this sample may be carry-over from other donors' samples.

The CDR3 region has the DNA TGTGCCAGCAGCACCGAGGGAGATACGCAGTATTTT. Translated: CASSTEGDTQYF. The chain employs TRBV6-2 or TRBV6-3 and TRBJ2-3; weak D call: TRBD2 (5 bases). The germline CDR1 and CDR2 sequences are MNHEY and SVGEGT. The V and J ends lost 6 bases and 5 bases respectively, with 9 bases between them. CDR3 length: 12 amino acids.